The next 7 T cell receptor beta chains were all read from a single sample in a study of blood T cell repertoires in COVID-19 (dated by TCRdb to the early 2020s). Library creation used the immunoSEQ multiplex PCR assay. TCRdb re-hosts the immuneACCESS table, in-frame sequences only. Its copies lack some clones; in the studies checked, an unresolved V gene accounts for under half of them, and the cause for the rest is not known. In this sample the table shows approximately 180,000 clones, 75% to 95% of which occur a single time. 0.53% of the sample comes from the top ten. The material sequenced was peripheral blood. The source of these receptors is a man between 50 and 59 years old with acute or convalescent COVID-19.

This chain links TRBV18 with TRBJ1-5; no clear D. The CDR3 has 12 residues. Germline CDR1 KGHSH, CDR2 LQKENI. V dropped 3 bases and J dropped 5 bases, with 5 bases sitting between them. The CDR3 coding sequence is TGTGCCAGCTCACCCGTAGATCAGCCCCAGCATTTT. The encoded protein is CASSPVDQPQHF.

The V call is TRBV27, the J call TRBJ1-6, with TRBD1 matching over 7 bases. This CDR3 is 15 amino acids long. J gave up 7 bases and V 4 bases, and 7 bases lay outside the gene matches. The germline CDR1 and CDR2 sequences are MNHEY and SMNVEV (reference sequence). CDR3 DNA: TGTGCCAGCAGTTGGACAGGTCTGGGGAATTCACCCCTCCACTTT. As protein: CASSWTGLGNSPLHF.

CDR3 DNA: TGTGCCAGCAGCTTAGGGGGGGTGTCCTACGAGCAGTACGTC. Translating gives CASSLGGVSYEQYV. V gene TRBV7-8 combines with J gene TRBJ2-7; weak D call: TRBD2 (6 bases). The V gene lost 1 base and the J gene lost 1 base, with 8 bases spanning the gap. The CDR3 has 14 amino acids. The V gene's germline CDR1 is SGHVS and CDR2 FQNEAQ.

This clone was seen just once. The J gene is TRBJ1-3, the V gene TRBV10-3, with D possibly being TRBD1 (6 bases). The CDR3 sequence is 16 residues long. V dropped 0 bases and J dropped 1 base, with 10 bases sitting between them. Germline CDR1 ENHRY, CDR2 SYGVKD. The DNA of the CDR3 is TGTGCCATCAGTGAGTCAGACAGGCTATCTGGAAACACCATATATTTT. Its translation: CAISESDRLSGNTIYF.

This sequence joins TRBV29-1 and TRBJ1-4; tentative D call: TRBD1 (5 bases). The CDR3 has 13 residues. Germline CDR1 is SQVTM and CDR2 is ANQGSEA. V shed 4 bases and J shed 3 bases, with 9 bases lying between them. In DNA form, the CDR3 reads TGCAGCGTTGGTGACAGAGCTAATGAAAAACTGTTTTTT. This codes for CSVGDRANEKLFF. Looking up the rest from reference TRBV29-1 and TRBJ1-4 gives the full variable domain: SAVISQKPSRDICQRGTSLTIQCQVDSQVTMMFWYRQQPGQSLTLIATANQGSEATYESGFVIDKFPISRPNLTFSTLTVSNMSPEDSSIYLCSVGDRANEKLFFGSGTQLSVL.

The chain carries TRBV27 and TRBJ1-2, with D unresolved. Looked up from germline, CDR1 is MNHEY and CDR2 is SMNVEV (reference sequence). Trimming cost V 7 bases and J 6 bases, with 18 bases left between them. The CDR3 loop spans 14 amino acids. The DNA of the CDR3 is TGTGCCAGCAAAAGAGGGTTACCCGGCGATGGCTACACCTTC. Its protein is CASKRGLPGDGYTF.

The rearrangement links TRBV11-2 to TRBJ2-7; no definite D call. The CDR3 consists of 13 residues. Germline CDR1 and CDR2: SGHAT and FQNNGV. V was cut by 2 bases and J by 3 bases, with 8 bases left in between. CDR3 loop: CASSLNRYYEQYV. DNA for the CDR3: TGTGCCAGCAGCTTAAACAGATACTACGAGCAGTACGTC.